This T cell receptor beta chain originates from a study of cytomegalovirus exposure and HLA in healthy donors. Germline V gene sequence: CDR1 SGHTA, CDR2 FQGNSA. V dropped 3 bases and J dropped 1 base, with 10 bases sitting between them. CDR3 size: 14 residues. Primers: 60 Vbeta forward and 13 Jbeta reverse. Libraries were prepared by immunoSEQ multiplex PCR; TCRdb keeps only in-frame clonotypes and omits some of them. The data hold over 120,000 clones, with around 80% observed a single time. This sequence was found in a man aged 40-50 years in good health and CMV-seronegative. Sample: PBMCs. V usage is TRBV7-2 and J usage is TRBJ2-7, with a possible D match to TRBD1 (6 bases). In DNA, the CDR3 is TGTGCCAGCAGCTTCCGGGACACTTCCTACGAGCAGTACTTC. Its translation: CASSFRDTSYEQYF.